Each of the 27 T cell receptor beta chains below was sequenced from the same sample in a study of cytomegalovirus exposure and HLA in healthy donors. This PCR relied on a set of 60 Vbeta primers and 13 Jbeta primers. Generated by immunoSEQ multiplex PCR, the TCRdb table keeps only in-frame clones and is missing some. The sample records about 210,000 clones, over 75% being singletons. The sample consisted of PBMCs. The receptors were sampled from a woman aged 50 to 65 in good health and CMV-seropositive.

The V gene is TRBV5-6, the J gene TRBJ1-2; D remains unclear. The CDR3 spans 15 residues. Trimming left V 1 base short and J 6 bases short, with 16 bases between. The germline CDR1 and CDR2 sequences are SGHDT and YYEEEE. DNA of the CDR3: TGTGCCAGCAGCTTGTTAGGGAGAGGTTTAGATGGCTACACCTTC. Its protein product is CASSLLGRGLDGYTF.

V is TRBV2 and J is TRBJ1-4, with 9 bases fitting TRBD1. J lost 5 bases, V lost 4 bases, and 5 bases had no gene match. The germline gives CDR1 SNHLY, CDR2 FYNNEI. This CDR3 spans 15 amino acids. The CDR3, as DNA: TGTGCCAGCAGTGTAGCGGGGACAGGGAATGAAAAACTGTTTTTT. Its protein is CASSVAGTGNEKLFF.

V usage is TRBV5-1 and J usage is TRBJ2-1; the match to TRBD2 covers 10 bases. CDR3 size: 16 residues. V shed 5 bases and J 3 bases; nucleotides not matched to a gene: 8. Germline V gene sequence: CDR1 SGHRS, CDR2 YFSETQ. The CDR3 reads CASRSGGASGYNEQFF. In DNA form, the CDR3 reads TGCGCCAGCAGGAGCGGGGGGGCCTCAGGCTACAATGAGCAGTTCTTC.

The chain has TRBV11-2 and TRBJ1-1, with 7 positions matching TRBD1. V shed 2 bases and J 6 bases; nucleotides not matched to a gene: 15. The CDR3 has 17 residues. CDR1 is SGHAT, CDR2 FQNNGV, per germline. The CDR3 bases are TGTGCCAGCAGCTTACCAAACCTACCCGGGCAGGGGGCTGAAGCTTTCTTT. Encoded protein: CASSLPNLPGQGAEAFF.

The chain uses TRBV5-1 and TRBJ2-7, with TRBD1 matching over 7 bases. This CDR3 has 13 amino acids. The germline gives CDR1 SGHRS, CDR2 YFSETQ. V lost 6 bases, J lost 4 bases, and 7 bases stayed unmatched. CDR3 residues: CASKTGTEYEQYF. CDR3 in DNA: TGCGCCAGCAAGACCGGGACAGAGTACGAGCAGTACTTC.

The chain's CDR3 is CASEGNTEAFF. As DNA, the CDR3 is TGTGCCAGCGAGGGGAACACTGAAGCTTTCTTT. The genes are TRBV6-6 and TRBJ1-1, with D unclear. Between the trimmed V and J ends, which lost 8 bases and 1 base, there was a span of 5 bases. The CDR3 runs 11 residues. Germline loops: CDR1 MNHNY, CDR2 SVGAGI (reference sequence).

The V gene is TRBV2, the J gene TRBJ2-5; 9 positions match TRBD1. The J call is uncertain, as TRBJ2-7 better fits the DNA end. Germline CDR1 SNHLY, CDR2 FYNNEI. The CDR3 spans 15 residues. The CDR3: CASSEARTGASEQYF. CDR3 DNA: TGTGCCAGCAGTGAAGCCCGGACAGGGGCATCCGAGCAGTACTTC.

The gene calls are TRBV2 and TRBJ2-3; weak D call: TRBD1 (5 bases). V lost 4 bases and J 3 bases, leaving 14 bases between the germline ends. Germline CDR1 and CDR2: SNHLY and FYNNEI. CDR3 length: 15 amino acids. The CDR3 region is CASSGQPIETDTQYF. The DNA of the CDR3 is TGTGCCAGCAGTGGACAGCCGATTGAAACAGATACGCAGTATTTT.

The CDR3 nucleotides are TGCAGCGTAGTGGGGGCTAGCGGGGCCCGGGAGACCCAGTACTTC. It yields the protein CSVVGASGARETQYF. The rearrangement links TRBV29-1 to TRBJ2-5; 9 bases agree with TRBD2. V shed 6 bases and J 5 bases; nucleotides not matched to a gene: 13. Per the germline V gene, CDR1 is SQVTM and CDR2 is ANQGSEA. There are 15 residues in the CDR3. Together with reference TRBV29-1 and TRBJ2-5, the CDR3 gives the full variable domain: SAVISQKPSRDICQRGTSLTIQCQVDSQVTMMFWYRQQPGQSLTLIATANQGSEATYESGFVIDKFPISRPNLTFSTLTVSNMSPEDSSIYLCSVVGASGARETQYFGPGTRLLVL.

Only one count was recorded for this clone. J is TRBJ1-2 and V is TRBV9, with D maybe TRBD1 (5 bases). The CDR3 runs to 18 residues. Germline values: CDR1 SGDLS, CDR2 YYNGEE. V was shortened by 0 bases and J by 2 bases, with 20 bases between the two germline ends. The CDR3 here is CASSVGLSHQRGNYGYTF. CDR3 sequence (DNA): TGTGCCAGCAGCGTAGGACTATCCCACCAGCGGGGCAACTATGGCTACACCTTC.

This clone was counted once. V and J are TRBV18 and TRBJ1-6, with 9 bases matching TRBD1. Germline lookup yields CDR1 KGHSH and CDR2 LQKENI. This CDR3 comprises 15 residues. Germline trimming cut 6 bases from V and 9 bases from J; bases unmatched to any gene: 9. The chain's CDR3 is CASSLGQGVRSPLHF. In nucleotides, the CDR3 is TGTGCCAGCTCGTTGGGACAGGGCGTACGTTCACCCCTCCACTTT.

V is TRBV29-1 and J is TRBJ2-1; maybe TRBD2 (6 bases). In germline, CDR1 is SQVTM, CDR2 ANQGSEA. Trimming left V 6 bases short and J 5 bases short, with 11 bases between. CDR3 size: 12 residues. CDR3 loop: CSVGTGDNEQFF. The CDR3 DNA reads as TGCAGCGTCGGGACTGGAGACAATGAGCAGTTCTTC.

The chain combines TRBV30 with TRBJ2-4, with TRBD1 matching 8 bases. This CDR3 has 13 amino acids. V gave up 4 bases and J gave up 6 bases; unmatched junction bases: 5. Germline CDR1 reads GTSNPN; CDR2 reads SVGIG (reference sequence). CDR3 sequence reads: CAWNSQGANIQYF. As DNA, the CDR3 is TGTGCCTGGAATAGTCAGGGGGCAAACATTCAGTACTTC.

The rearrangement uses TRBV5-8 and TRBJ1-1; TRBD1 aligns across 7 bases. This CDR3 is built from 13 residues. Germline-derived CDR1 and CDR2 are SGHTS and YDEGEE. V was clipped by 1 base and J by 4 bases; unmatched bases: 1. The CDR3 region has the DNA TGTGCCAGCAGCTTGAACAGGGGCACTGAAGCTTTCTTT. It specifies CASSLNRGTEAFF. Looking up the rest from reference TRBV5-8 and TRBJ1-1 gives the full variable domain: EAGVTQSPTHLIKTRGQQATLRCSPISGHTSVYWYQQALGLGLQFLLWYDEGEERNRGNFPPRFSGRQFPNYSSELNVNALELEDSALYLCASSLNRGTEAFFGQGTRLTVV.

The V and J genes are TRBV14 and TRBJ2-1; 9 bases line up with TRBD1. Germline CDR1 SGHDN, CDR2 FVKESK. The V segment lost 4 bases and the J segment 7 bases; nucleotides outside the gene matches: 5. The CDR3 is made up of 14 amino acids. CDR3 amino acids: CASSPHRGQNEQFF. CDR3 in DNA: TGTGCCAGCAGCCCCCACAGGGGGCAGAATGAGCAGTTCTTC.

The gene calls are TRBV5-1 and TRBJ2-3, with TRBD2 matching 8 bases. This CDR3 is built from 15 residues. Germline CDR1 reads SGHRS; CDR2 reads YFSETQ. V shed 2 bases and J 0 bases; nucleotides not matched to a gene: 2. The chain's CDR3 is CASSFGGGSTDTQYF. The DNA for the CDR3 is TGCGCCAGCAGCTTCGGGGGGGGAAGCACAGATACGCAGTATTTT.

The chain recombines TRBV6-1 with TRBJ1-5; 7 nucleotides align to TRBD1. Trimming cost V 1 base and J 0 bases; bases outside gene matches: 6. CDR3 size: 17 residues. CDR1 is MNHNS, CDR2 SASEGT, per germline. The CDR3 bases are TGTGCCAGCAGTGAAGTTCGACAGGGCCCTAGCAATCAGCCCCAGCATTTT. It codes for CASSEVRQGPSNQPQHF.

The chain carries TRBV9 and TRBJ1-3; TRBD1 matches 9 bases. The CDR3 contains 13 residues. Trimming took 4 bases from V and 10 from J; bases not matched to a gene: 6. Germline lookup yields CDR1 SGDLS and CDR2 YYNGEE. CDR3 loop: CASSLGQGKTIYF. In DNA, the CDR3 is TGTGCCAGCAGCTTAGGACAGGGGAAGACCATATATTTT.

This clone has only a few counts. The chain combines TRBV6-5 with TRBJ2-7, with 7 bases that match TRBD2. The V gene end was trimmed by 2 bases and the J gene end by 0 bases; junction bases not matched to a gene: 7. CDR3 length: 16 amino acids. CDR1 is MNHEY and CDR2 is SVGAGI in the germline V gene. This CDR3 is CASSYLSGQSSYEQYF. CDR3 sequence (DNA): TGTGCCAGCAGTTACCTTAGCGGGCAAAGCTCCTACGAGCAGTACTTC.

The chain employs TRBV9 and TRBJ2-3; maybe TRBD1 (5 bases). Germline lookup yields CDR1 SGDLS and CDR2 YYNGEE. The CDR3 spans 13 residues. The germline V and J ends were trimmed by 3 bases and 6 bases, with 11 bases remaining between them. The CDR3 protein is CASSDDREDTQYF. DNA for the CDR3: TGTGCCAGCAGCGATGACAGAGAGGATACGCAGTATTTT.

The chain is built from TRBV28 and TRBJ2-2; possible D gene TRBD2, 5 bases. Per the germline V gene, CDR1 is MDHEN and CDR2 is SYDVKM. The length of the CDR3 is 15 residues. V was trimmed by 7 bases and J by 4 bases, leaving 16 bases between them. As DNA, the CDR3 is TGTGCCAGCATCCCCCGGCTAGAGGGCACCGGGGAGCTGTTTTTT. Its protein is CASIPRLEGTGELFF.

The rearrangement links TRBV18 to TRBJ1-2, with unresolved D. Trimming took off 3 bases at V and 3 bases at J, with 14 bases between the two ends. Germline lookup yields CDR1 KGHSH and CDR2 LQKENI. This CDR3 contains 15 residues. CDR3 sequence: CASSPEGATHYGYTF. CDR3 nucleotide sequence: TGTGCCAGCTCACCCGAAGGAGCCACACACTATGGCTACACCTTC.

The rearrangement links TRBV9 to TRBJ1-1; maybe TRBD1 (6 bases). V gave up 0 bases and J gave up 8 bases, with 8 bases separating them. CDR1 and CDR2 (germline): SGDLS, YYNGEE. The CDR3 contains 12 residues. CDR3 amino acids: CASSVEQGEAFF. As DNA, the CDR3 is TGTGCCAGCAGCGTAGAACAGGGCGAAGCTTTCTTT.

This chain joins TRBV7-2 and TRBJ2-1, with 8 bases identical to TRBD2. J lost 5 bases, V lost 2 bases, and 5 bases had no gene match. The CDR3 extends over 15 amino acids. The germline V gene has CDR1 SGHTA and CDR2 FQGNSA. CDR3 in DNA: TGTGCCAGCAGCTTATTAGCGGGGATAAACAATGAGCAGTTCTTC. Protein product: CASSLLAGINNEQFF.

The V and J genes are TRBV5-4 and TRBJ2-3; TRBD1 might be the D (6 bases). V lost 3 bases to trimming and J lost 3 bases, with 8 bases between them. CDR3 length equals 13 residues. CDR1 SGHNT and CDR2 YYREEE come from the germline V gene (reference sequence). The CDR3 nucleotides read TGTGCCAGCAGCTGGCAGGGGACAGATACGCAGTATTTT. Its protein product is CASSWQGTDTQYF. Variable domain in full (rest from reference TRBV5-4 and TRBJ2-3): ETGVTQSPTHLIKTRGQQVTLRCSSQSGHNTVSWYQQALGQGPQFIFQYYREEENGRGNFPPRFSGLQFPNYSSELNVNALELDDSALYLCASSWQGTDTQYFGPGTRLTVL.

The chain joins TRBV18 to TRBJ2-7, with TRBD2 matching 9 bases. CDR3 length: 15 residues. Germline V gene data show CDR1 as KGHSH and CDR2 as LQKENI. The V and J ends lost 3 bases and 1 base, in that order; junction bases with no gene match: 4. For the CDR3, the DNA is TGTGCCAGCTCACCGGCCAGCGGGGGGTCCTACGAGCAGTACTTC. Encoded protein: CASSPASGGSYEQYF.

This clone was detected a few times. V is TRBV6-6 and J is TRBJ1-1; D gene ambiguous. This CDR3 comprises 16 residues. Trimming stripped 2 bases from V and 0 bases from J, with 13 bases between. Germline V CDR1 and CDR2: MNHNY, SVGAGI (reference sequence). This chain's CDR3 is CASSYVRRAVNTEAFF. The CDR3, as DNA: TGTGCCAGCAGTTACGTACGGAGGGCAGTGAACACTGAAGCTTTCTTT.